The present TCR beta chain was sequenced within a study of T cells in narcolepsy. Study at large: Enrolled donors included narcolepsy type 1 or type 2 patients and healthy controls. Study-wide results and limits: Healthy controls reportedly lacked the autoreactive clonotypes serially found in patients' blood. HCRT-specific and TRIB2-specific autoreactive clonotypes appeared among same-patient CSF and blood CD4+ clonotypes.

On this clone: The antigen remains unidentified.

Libraries were prepared by immunoSEQ multiplex PCR; TCRdb keeps only in-frame clonotypes and omits some of them. The repertoire holds tens of thousands of clones, with approximately 90% as singletons. Germline V gene lookup returns CDR1 KGHSH and CDR2 LQKENI. This CDR3 region has 14 residues. Trimming cost V 2 bases and J 5 bases; bases outside gene matches: 4. This clonotype originated in a human donor with narcolepsy. Sequencing was performed on CD45RA- memory CD4+ T cells from PBMCs. The V call is TRBV18, the J call TRBJ2-5, with 8 bases that match TRBD2. The DNA of the CDR3 is TGTGCCAGCTCACCAACTAGCGGCCACGAGACCCAGTACTTC. It encodes CASSPTSGHETQYF.